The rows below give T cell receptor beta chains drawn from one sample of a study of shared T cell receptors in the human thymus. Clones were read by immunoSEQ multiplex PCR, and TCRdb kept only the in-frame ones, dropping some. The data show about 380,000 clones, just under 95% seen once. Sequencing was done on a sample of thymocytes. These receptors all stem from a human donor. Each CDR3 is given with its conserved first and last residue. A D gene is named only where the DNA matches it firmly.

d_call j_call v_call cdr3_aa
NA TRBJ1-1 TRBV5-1 CASSSGGCPVHTEAFF
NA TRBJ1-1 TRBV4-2 CASSQDRINTEAFF
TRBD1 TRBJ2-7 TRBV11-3 CASSPEGGLCYEQYF
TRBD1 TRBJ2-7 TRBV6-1 CASSEGVGQGSYEQYF
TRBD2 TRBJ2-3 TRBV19 CASSLEREGLDTQYF
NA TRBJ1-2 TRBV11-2 CASSLFGVRGGLDYGYTF
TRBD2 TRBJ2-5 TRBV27 CASSRGLPLYQETQYF
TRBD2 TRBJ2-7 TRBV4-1 CASSQDSGSVSYEQYF
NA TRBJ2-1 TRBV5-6 CASSSFLDGDTSSYNEQFF
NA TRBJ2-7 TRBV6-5 CASSYSGVVYEQYF
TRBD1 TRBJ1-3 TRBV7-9 CASSRGRQGVNTIYF
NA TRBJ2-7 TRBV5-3 CARSILLQDEYF
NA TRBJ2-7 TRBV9 CASSVNGIKGDSYEQYF
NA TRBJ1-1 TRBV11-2 CASSLGRYLQGRGATEAFF
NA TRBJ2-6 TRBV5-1 CASSLSGLNSGANVLTF
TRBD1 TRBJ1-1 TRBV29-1 CSGGHPGTENTEAFF
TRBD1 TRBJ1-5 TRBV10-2 CASSESGTGSQPQHF
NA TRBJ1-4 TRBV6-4 CASSDSPRVATNEKLFF
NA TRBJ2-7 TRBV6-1 CASSERLPGVGYEQYF
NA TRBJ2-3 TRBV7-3 CASSLTEHSDTQYF
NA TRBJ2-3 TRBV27 CASSPHEDTQYF
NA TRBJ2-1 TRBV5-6 CASSLGSSYNEQFF
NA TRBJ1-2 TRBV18 CASSPCPRGYTF
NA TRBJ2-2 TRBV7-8 CASSIGRVGVNTGELFF
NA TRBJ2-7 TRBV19 CASRGPSYEQYF
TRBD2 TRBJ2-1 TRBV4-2 CASSPTPGTSDNEQFF
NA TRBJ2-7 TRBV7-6 CASSLVEQVIGAPGSYEQYF
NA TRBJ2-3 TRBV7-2 CASSLAGWRVGLDTQYF
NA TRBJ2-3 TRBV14 CASSQDEREISYCADTQYF
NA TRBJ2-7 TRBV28 CASSPRERVDEQYF
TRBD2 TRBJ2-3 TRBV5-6 CASSFIAGREYF
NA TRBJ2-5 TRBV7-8 CASSTPRVETQYF
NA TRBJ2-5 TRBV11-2 CASSWGRTGVAETQYF
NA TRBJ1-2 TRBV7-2 CASSLGTGANYGYTF
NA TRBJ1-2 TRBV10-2 CASRGTPNRRGNGNGYTF
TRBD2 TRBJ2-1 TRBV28 CASSHRPREAYNEQFF
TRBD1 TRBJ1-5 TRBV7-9 CASSLGTGSSGSNQPQHF
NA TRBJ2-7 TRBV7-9 CASSLGDTRTYEQYF
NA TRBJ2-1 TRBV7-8 CASPEGNEQFF
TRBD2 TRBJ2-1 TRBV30 CAWSLPLRGSSYNEQFF